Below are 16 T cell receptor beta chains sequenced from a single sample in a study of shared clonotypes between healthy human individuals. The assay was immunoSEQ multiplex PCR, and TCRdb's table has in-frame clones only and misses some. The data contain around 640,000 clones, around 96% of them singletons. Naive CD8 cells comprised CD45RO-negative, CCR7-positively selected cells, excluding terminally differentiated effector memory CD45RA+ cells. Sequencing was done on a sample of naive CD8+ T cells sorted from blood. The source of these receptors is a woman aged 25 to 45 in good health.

CDR3 region: CASSEGQGASNQPQHF. CDR3 in DNA: TGTGCCAGCAGTGAGGGACAGGGAGCGAGCAATCAGCCCCAGCATTTT. This chain connects TRBV27 to TRBJ1-5; 9 nucleotides line up with TRBD1. After removal of 5 bases from V and 1 base from J, the junction contained 6 bases not matched to a gene. The germline gives CDR1 MNHEY, CDR2 SMNVEV (reference sequence). The CDR3 extends over 16 amino acids.

As DNA, the CDR3 is TGTGCCAGCAGCGGGTTTGCGGGCTCCTACGAGCAGTACTTC. Amino acid sequence: CASSGFAGSYEQYF. This chain links TRBV5-6 with TRBJ2-7; tentatively, D is TRBD2 (5 bases). This CDR3 has 14 amino acids. Germline values: CDR1 SGHDT, CDR2 YYEEEE. V was trimmed by 4 bases and J by 0 bases, leaving 11 bases between them.

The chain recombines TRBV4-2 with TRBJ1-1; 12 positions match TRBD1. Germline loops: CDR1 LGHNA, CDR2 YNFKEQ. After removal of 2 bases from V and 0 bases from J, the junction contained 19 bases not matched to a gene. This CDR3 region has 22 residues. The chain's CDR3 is CASSQSSGTGGVRVGLNTEAFF. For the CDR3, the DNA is TGTGCCAGCAGCCAATCGTCCGGGACAGGGGGCGTTAGGGTTGGTTTGAACACTGAAGCTTTCTTT.

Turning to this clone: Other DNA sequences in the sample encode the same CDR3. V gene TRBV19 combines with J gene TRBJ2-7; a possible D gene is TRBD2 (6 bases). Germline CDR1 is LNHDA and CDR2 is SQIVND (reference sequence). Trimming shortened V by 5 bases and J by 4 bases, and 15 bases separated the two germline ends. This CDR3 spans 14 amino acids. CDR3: CASSSGTGGYEQYF. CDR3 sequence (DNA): TGTGCCAGTAGTTCAGGGACTGGGGGTTACGAGCAGTACTTC.

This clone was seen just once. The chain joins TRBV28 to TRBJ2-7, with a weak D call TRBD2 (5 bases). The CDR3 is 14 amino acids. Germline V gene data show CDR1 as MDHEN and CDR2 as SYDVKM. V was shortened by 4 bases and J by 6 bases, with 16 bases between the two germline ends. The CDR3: CASSWEDLAIEQYF. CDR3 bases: TGTGCCAGCAGTTGGGAAGACTTAGCGATCGAGCAGTACTTC.

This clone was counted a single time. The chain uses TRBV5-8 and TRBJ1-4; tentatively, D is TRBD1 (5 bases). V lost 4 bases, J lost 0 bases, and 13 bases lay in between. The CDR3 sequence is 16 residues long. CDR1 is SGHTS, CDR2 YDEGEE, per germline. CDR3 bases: TGTGCCAGCAGCGCTCAGGGATCTGCAACTAATGAAAAACTGTTTTTT. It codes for CASSAQGSATNEKLFF.

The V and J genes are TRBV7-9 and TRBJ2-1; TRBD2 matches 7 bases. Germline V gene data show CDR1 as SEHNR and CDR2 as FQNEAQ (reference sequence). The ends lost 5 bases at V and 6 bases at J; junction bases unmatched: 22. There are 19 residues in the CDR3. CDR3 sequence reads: CASSGASGKRGVGFNEQFF. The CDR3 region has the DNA TGTGCCAGCAGCGGGGCCAGCGGGAAGAGAGGGGTGGGGTTCAATGAGCAGTTCTTC.

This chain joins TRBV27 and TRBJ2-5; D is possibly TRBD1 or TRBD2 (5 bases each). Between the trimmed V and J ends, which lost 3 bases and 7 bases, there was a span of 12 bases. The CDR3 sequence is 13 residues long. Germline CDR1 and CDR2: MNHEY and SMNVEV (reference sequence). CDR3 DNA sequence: TGTGCCAGCAGTTTCGGGACCTACGGGACCCAGTACTTC. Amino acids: CASSFGTYGTQYF.

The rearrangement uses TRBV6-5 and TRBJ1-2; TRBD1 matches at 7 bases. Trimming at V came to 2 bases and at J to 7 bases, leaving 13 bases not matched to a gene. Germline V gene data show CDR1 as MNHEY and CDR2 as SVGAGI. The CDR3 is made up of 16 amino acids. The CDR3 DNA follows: TGTGCCAGCAGTTACCAAAAGGAGGGGGCTGGTTCTGGCTACACCTTC. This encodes CASSYQKEGAGSGYTF.

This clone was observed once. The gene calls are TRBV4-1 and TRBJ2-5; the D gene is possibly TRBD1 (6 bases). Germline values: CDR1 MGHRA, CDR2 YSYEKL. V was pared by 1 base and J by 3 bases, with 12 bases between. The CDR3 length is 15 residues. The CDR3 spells CASSQVSDSKETQYF. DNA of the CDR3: TGCGCCAGCAGCCAAGTCTCGGACAGCAAAGAGACCCAGTACTTC.

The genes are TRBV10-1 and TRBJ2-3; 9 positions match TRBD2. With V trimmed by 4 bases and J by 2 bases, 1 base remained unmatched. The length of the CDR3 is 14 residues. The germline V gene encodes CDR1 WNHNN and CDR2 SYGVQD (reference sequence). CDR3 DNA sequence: TGCGCCAGCAGTGCGGGACTAGCCACAGATACGCAGTATTTT. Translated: CASSAGLATDTQYF.

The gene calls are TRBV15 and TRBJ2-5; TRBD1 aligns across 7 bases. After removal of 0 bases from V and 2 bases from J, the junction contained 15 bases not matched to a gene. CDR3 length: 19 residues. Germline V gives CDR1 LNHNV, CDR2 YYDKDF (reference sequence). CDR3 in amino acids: CATSRDWGQSSSWQETQYF. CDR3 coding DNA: TGTGCCACCAGCAGAGATTGGGGACAGTCTAGCTCGTGGCAAGAGACCCAGTACTTC. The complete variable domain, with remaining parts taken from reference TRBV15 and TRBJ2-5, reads DAMVIQNPRYQVTQFGKPVTLSCSQTLNHNVMYWYQQKSSQAPKLLFHYYDKDFNNEADTPDNFQSRRPNTSFCFLDIRSPGLGDTAMYLCATSRDWGQSSSWQETQYFGPGTRLLVL.

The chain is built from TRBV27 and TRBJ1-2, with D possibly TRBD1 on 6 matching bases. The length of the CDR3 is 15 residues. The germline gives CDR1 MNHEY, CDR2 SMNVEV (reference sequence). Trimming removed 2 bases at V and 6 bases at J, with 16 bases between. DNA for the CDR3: TGTGCCAGCAGTTTAGTGGCGGGGGCAATCGATGGCTACACCTTC. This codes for CASSLVAGAIDGYTF.

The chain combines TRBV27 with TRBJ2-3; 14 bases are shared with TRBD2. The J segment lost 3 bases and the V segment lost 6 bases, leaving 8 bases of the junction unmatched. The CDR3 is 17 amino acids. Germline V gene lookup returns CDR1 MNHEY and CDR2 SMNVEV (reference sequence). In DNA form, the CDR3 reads TGTGCCAGCAGGTCCGGGACTAGCGGGAGTGGGACAGATACGCAGTATTTT. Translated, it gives CASRSGTSGSGTDTQYF.

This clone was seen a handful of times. Written as DNA, the CDR3 is TGCGCCAGCAGTGAAATGCCGGGAGAAGGCTACACCTTC. Amino acids: CASSEMPGEGYTF. V usage is TRBV10-1 and J usage is TRBJ1-2, with D unresolved. This CDR3 is built from 13 residues. CDR1 is WNHNN, CDR2 SYGVQD, per germline (reference sequence). V gave up 3 bases and J gave up 8 bases, with 13 bases separating them.

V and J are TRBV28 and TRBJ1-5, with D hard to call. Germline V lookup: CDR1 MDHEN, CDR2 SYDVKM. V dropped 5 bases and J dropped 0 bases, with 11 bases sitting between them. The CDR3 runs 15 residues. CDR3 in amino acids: CASSGRAYSNQPQHF. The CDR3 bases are TGTGCCAGCAGTGGCAGAGCGTATAGCAATCAGCCCCAGCATTTT.